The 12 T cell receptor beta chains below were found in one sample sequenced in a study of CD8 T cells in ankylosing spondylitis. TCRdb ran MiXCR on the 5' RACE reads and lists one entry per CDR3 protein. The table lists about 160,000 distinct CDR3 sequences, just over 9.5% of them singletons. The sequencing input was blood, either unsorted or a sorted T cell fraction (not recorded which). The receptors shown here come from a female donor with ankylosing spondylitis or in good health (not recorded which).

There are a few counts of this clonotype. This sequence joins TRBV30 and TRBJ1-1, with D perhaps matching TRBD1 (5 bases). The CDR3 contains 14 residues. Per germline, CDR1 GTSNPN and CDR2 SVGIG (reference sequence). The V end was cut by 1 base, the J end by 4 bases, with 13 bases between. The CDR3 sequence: CAWSEGTLGTEAFF. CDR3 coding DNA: TGTGCCTGGAGTGAGGGGACCCTGGGCACTGAAGCTTTCTTT.

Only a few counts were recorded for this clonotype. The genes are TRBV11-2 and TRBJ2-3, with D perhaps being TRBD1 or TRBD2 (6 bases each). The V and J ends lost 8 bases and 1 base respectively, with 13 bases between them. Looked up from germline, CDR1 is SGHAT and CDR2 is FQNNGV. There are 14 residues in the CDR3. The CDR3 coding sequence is TGTGCCAGCCAAGGGGGAGGCGGCACAGATACGCAGTATTTT. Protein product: CASQGGGGTDTQYF.

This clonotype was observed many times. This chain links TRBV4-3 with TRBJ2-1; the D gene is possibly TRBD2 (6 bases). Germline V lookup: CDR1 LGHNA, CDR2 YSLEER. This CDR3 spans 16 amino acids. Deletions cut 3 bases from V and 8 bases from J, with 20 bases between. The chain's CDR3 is CASSHSGGGIGDEQFF. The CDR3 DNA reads TGCGCCAGCAGCCACTCCGGCGGCGGGATTGGGGATGAGCAGTTCTTC.

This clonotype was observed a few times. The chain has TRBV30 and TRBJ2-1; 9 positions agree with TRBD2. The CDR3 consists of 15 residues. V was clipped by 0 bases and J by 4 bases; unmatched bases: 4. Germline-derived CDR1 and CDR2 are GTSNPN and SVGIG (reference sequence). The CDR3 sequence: CAWSVLAGVYNEQFF. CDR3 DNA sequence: TGTGCCTGGAGTGTCTTAGCGGGGGTTTACAATGAGCAGTTCTTC.

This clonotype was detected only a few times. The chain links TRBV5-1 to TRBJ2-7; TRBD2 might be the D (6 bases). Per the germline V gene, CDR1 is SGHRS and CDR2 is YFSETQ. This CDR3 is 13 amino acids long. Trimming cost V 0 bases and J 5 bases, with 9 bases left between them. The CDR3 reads CASSLGWGDEQYF. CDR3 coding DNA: TGCGCCAGCAGCTTGGGCTGGGGGGACGAGCAGTACTTC.

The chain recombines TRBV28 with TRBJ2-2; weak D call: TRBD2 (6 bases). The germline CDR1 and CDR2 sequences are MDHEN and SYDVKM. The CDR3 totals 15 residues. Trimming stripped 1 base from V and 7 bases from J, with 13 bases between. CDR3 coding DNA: TGTGCCAGCAGTTTATTGGGCGGGGCCAACGGGGAGCTGTTTTTT. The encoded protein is CASSLLGGANGELFF.

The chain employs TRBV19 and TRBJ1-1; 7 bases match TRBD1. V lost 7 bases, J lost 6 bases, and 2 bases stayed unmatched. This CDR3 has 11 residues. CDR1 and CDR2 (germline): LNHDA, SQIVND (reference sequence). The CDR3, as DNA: TGTGCCAGTATTGGGACAGCTGAAGCTTTCTTT. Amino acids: CASIGTAEAFF. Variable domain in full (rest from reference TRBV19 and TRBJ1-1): DGGITQSPKYLFRKEGQNVTLSCEQNLNHDAMYWYRQDPGQGLRLIYYSQIVNDFQKGDIAEGYSVSREKKESFPLTVTSAQKNPTAFYLCASIGTAEAFFGQGTRLTVV.

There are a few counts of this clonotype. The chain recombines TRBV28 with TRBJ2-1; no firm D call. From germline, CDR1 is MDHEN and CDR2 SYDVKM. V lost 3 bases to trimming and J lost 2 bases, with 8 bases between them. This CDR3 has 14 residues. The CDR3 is CASSFSRPYNEQFF. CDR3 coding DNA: TGTGCCAGCAGTTTCTCGCGGCCCTACAATGAGCAGTTCTTC. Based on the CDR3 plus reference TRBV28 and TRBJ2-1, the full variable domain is DVKVTQSSRYLVKRTGEKVFLECVQDMDHENMFWYRQDPGLGLRLIYFSYDVKMKEKGDIPEGYSVSREKKERFSLILESASTNQTSMYLCASSFSRPYNEQFFGPGTRLTVL.

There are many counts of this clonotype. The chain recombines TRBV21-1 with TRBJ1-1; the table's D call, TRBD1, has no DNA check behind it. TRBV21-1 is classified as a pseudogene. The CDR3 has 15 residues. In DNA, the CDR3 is TGTGCCAGCAGCAGGTGGACAGGAGTGAACACTGAAGCTTTCTTT. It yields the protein CASSRWTGVNTEAFF.

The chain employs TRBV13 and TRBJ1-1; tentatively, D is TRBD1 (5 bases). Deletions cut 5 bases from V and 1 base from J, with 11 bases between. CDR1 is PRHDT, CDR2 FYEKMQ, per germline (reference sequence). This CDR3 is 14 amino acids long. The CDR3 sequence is CASSPSGRNTEAFF. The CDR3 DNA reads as TGTGCCAGCAGCCCTTCGGGACGGAACACTGAAGCTTTCTTT.

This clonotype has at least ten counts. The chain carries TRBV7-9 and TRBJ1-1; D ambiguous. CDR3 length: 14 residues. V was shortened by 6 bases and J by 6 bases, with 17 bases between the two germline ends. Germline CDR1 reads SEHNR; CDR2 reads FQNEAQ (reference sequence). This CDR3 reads CASSSFVDGAEAFF. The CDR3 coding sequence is TGTGCCAGCAGTTCATTCGTGGACGGAGCTGAAGCTTTCTTT.

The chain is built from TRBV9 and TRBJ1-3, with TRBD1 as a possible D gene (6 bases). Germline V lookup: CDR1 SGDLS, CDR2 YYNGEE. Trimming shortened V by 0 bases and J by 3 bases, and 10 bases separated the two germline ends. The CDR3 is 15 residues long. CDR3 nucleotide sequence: TGTGCCAGCAGCGTAGGGGGGGCGGATGGAAACACCATATATTTT. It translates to CASSVGGADGNTIYF.